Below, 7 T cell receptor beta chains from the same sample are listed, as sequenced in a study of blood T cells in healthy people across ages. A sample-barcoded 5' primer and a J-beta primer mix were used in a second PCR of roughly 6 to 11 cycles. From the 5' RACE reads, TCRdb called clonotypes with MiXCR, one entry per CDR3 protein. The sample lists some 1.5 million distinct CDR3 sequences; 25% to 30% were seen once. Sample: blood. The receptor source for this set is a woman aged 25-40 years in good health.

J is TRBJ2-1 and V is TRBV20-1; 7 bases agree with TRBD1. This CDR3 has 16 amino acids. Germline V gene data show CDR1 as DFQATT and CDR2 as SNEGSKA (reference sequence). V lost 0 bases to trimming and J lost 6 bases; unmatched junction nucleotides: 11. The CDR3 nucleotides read TGCAGTGCTAGAGATCAGTTGGGCCCAGGGGGCAATGAGCAGTTCTTC. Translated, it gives CSARDQLGPGGNEQFF.

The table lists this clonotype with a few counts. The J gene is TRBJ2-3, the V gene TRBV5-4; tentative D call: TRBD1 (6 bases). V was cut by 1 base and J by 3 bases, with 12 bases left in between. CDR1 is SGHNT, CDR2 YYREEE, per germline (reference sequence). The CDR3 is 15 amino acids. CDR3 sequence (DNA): TGTGCCAGCAGCTTGAAGGGGGTTGGAACAGATACGCAGTATTTT. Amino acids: CASSLKGVGTDTQYF.

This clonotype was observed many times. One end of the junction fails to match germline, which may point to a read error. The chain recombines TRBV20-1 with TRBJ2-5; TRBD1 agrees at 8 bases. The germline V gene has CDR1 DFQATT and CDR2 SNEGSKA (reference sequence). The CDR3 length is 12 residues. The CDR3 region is CSATTGGETQYF. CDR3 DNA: TGCAGCGCTACAACAGGGGGGGAGACCCAGTACTTC.

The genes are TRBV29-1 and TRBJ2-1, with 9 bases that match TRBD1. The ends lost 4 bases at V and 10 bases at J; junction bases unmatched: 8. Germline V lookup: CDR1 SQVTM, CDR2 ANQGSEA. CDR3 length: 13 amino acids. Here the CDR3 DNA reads TGCAGCGTTGGGACAGGGGTACTCTACGAGCAGTTCTTC. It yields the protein CSVGTGVLYEQFF.

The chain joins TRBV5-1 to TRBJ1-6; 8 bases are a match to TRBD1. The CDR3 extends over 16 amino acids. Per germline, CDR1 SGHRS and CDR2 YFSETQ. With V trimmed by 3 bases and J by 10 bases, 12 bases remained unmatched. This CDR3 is CASSSYDRGGGSPLHF. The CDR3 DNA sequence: TGCGCCAGCAGCTCCTACGACAGGGGTGGCGGGTCACCCCTCCACTTT.

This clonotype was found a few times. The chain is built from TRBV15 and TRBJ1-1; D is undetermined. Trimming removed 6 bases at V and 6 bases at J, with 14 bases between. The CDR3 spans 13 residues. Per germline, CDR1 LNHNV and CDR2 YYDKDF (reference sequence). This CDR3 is CATRQSSTAEAFF. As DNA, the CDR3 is TGTGCCACCAGACAGTCCTCAACGGCTGAAGCTTTCTTT.

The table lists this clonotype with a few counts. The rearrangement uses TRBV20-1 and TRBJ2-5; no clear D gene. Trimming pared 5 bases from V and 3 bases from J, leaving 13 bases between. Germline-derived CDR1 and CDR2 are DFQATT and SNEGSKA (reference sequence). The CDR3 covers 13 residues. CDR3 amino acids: CSAAESLEETQYF. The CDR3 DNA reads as TGCAGTGCTGCGGAGTCCTTGGAAGAGACCCAGTACTTC.